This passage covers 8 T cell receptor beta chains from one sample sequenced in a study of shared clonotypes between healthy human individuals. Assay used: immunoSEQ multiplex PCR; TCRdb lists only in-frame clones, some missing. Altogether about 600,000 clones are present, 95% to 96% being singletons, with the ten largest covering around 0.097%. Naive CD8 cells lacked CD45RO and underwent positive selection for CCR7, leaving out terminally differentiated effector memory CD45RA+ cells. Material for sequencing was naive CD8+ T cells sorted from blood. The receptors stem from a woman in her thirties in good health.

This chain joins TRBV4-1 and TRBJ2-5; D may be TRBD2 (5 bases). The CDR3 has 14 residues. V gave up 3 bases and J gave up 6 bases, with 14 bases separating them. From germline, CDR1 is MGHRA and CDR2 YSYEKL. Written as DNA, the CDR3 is TGCGCCAGCAGCCAGGCGGTGAGGGCGAAGACCCAGTACTTC. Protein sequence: CASSQAVRAKTQYF.

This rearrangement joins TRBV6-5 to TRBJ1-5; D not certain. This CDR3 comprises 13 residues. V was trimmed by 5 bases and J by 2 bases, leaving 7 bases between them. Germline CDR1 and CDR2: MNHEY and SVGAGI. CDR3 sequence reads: CASSAGGNQPQHF. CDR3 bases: TGTGCCAGCAGTGCGGGTGGCAATCAGCCCCAGCATTTT.

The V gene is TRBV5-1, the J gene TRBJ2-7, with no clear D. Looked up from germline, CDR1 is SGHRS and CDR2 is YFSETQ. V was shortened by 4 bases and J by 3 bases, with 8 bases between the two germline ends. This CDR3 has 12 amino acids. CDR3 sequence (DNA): TGCGCCAGCAGCCTTAACGACTACGAGCAGTACTTC. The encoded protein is CASSLNDYEQYF.

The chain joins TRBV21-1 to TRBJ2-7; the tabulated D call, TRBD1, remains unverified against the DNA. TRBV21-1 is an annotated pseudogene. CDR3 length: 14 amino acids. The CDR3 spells CASSTKQGANEQYF. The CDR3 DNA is TGTGCCAGCAGCACCAAACAGGGGGCTAACGAGCAGTACTTC.

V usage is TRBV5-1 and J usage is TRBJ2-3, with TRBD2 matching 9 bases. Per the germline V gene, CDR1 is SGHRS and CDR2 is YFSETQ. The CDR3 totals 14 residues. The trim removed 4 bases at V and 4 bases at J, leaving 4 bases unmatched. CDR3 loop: CASSPGLAADTQYF. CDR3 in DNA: TGCGCCAGCAGCCCGGGACTAGCAGCAGATACGCAGTATTTT.

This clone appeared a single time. The CDR3 sequence is CASTLRPGGQIETQYF. The DNA for the CDR3 is TGTGCCAGCACCCTCCGCCCCGGGGGGCAAATAGAGACCCAGTACTTC. The rearrangement uses TRBV5-4 and TRBJ2-5; weak D call: TRBD2 (7 bases). Deletions cut 6 bases from V and 4 bases from J, with 22 bases between. The germline V gene has CDR1 SGHNT and CDR2 YYREEE (reference sequence). The CDR3 runs 16 residues.

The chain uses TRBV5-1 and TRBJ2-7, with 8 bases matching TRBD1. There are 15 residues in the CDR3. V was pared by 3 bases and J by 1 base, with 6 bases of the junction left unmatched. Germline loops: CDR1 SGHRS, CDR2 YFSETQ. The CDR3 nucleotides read TGCGCCAGCAGCTCGTCCGGGACAGGATCCTACGAGCAGTACTTC. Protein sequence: CASSSSGTGSYEQYF.

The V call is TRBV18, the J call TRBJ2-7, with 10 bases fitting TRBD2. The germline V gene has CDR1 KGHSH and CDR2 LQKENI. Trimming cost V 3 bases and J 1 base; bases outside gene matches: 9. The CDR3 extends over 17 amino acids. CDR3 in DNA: TGTGCCAGCTCACCCGGGACTAGCGAGAACCCGTCCTACGAGCAGTACTTC. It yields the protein CASSPGTSENPSYEQYF.